The 7 T cell receptor beta chains below come from one sample, sequenced in a study of breast tumors, draining lymph nodes, adjacent tissues. The lymph nodes were axillary draining lymph nodes from breast cancer patients. TCRdb re-analysed the multiplex PCR reads in MiXCR, keeping a single row per CDR3 protein. The table shows hundreds of thousands of distinct CDR3 sequences, with approximately 29% occurring only once. The sample comprised axillary lymph node tissue. The receptors were sampled from a female donor with breast cancer. Some clones in this sample may be carry-over from other donors' samples.

The rearrangement uses TRBV6-2 or TRBV6-3 and TRBJ2-2; 7 bases align to TRBD1. With 7 bases clipped from V and 2 bases from J, the junction kept 7 bases outside the gene matches. Germline V gives CDR1 MNHEY, CDR2 SVGEGT. The CDR3 covers 15 residues. DNA for the CDR3: TGTGCCAGCATCAAGGGGACAGTAAACACCGGGGAGCTGTTTTTT. Encoded protein: CASIKGTVNTGELFF.

Many counts were recorded for this clonotype. V gene TRBV6-1 combines with J gene TRBJ2-5, with D perhaps TRBD1 (6 bases). The CDR3 covers 13 residues. Germline CDR1 and CDR2: MNHNS and SASEGT. The V end lost 4 bases, the J end lost 2 bases, and 8 bases lay between the germline ends. The CDR3 loop is CASSGGTQETQYF. For the CDR3, the DNA is TGTGCCAGCAGTGGAGGGACACAAGAGACCCAGTACTTC.

This clonotype was found many times. This sequence joins TRBV4-1 and TRBJ2-7; 7 bases align to TRBD1. V trimming: 3 bases; J trimming: 2 bases; junction bases outside the gene matches: 10. This CDR3 has 16 residues. In germline, CDR1 is MGHRA, CDR2 YSYEKL. The DNA of the CDR3 is TGCGCCAGCAGCCAGGTGTCGGGACAGATGACCTACGAGCAGTACTTC. The encoded protein is CASSQVSGQMTYEQYF.

This clonotype was observed at least ten times. J is TRBJ2-1 and V is TRBV9; TRBD2 agrees at 10 bases. With V trimmed by 0 bases and J by 9 bases, 6 bases remained unmatched. The CDR3 is 15 residues long. CDR1 SGDLS and CDR2 YYNGEE come from the germline V gene. CDR3 residues: CASSVVAGGEGEQFF. The DNA for the CDR3 is TGTGCCAGCAGCGTAGTAGCGGGAGGTGAAGGTGAGCAGTTCTTC.

A remark on this clonotype: A much larger clone lies one base from this, so it may be a read error. CDR3 sequence reads: CANRGQETGGLFF. The CDR3, as DNA: TGTGCCAACAGGGGACAGGAGACCGGGGGGCTGTTTTTT. J is TRBJ2-2 and V is TRBV7-2, with 8 positions matching TRBD1. This CDR3 comprises 13 residues. In germline, CDR1 is SGHTA, CDR2 FQGNSA.

This clonotype was counted many times. The genes are TRBV20-1 and TRBJ1-3; D is unresolved. Trimming stripped 2 bases from V and 1 base from J, with 0 bases between. The CDR3 is 11 amino acids. Germline-derived CDR1 and CDR2 are DFQATT and SNEGSKA (reference sequence). CDR3 in DNA: TGCAGTGCTAGATCTGGAAACACCATATATTTT. Amino acids: CSARSGNTIYF.

Turning to this clonotype: A much bigger clone sits one base away, suggesting this may be a read error. CDR3 protein: CASSVSTDEHYF. CDR3 DNA: TGCGCCAGCAGCGTGAGTACTGACGAGCACTACTTC. The genes are TRBV5-1 and TRBJ2-7; D gene unclear. Germline V lookup: CDR1 SGHRS, CDR2 YFSETQ. This CDR3 spans 12 amino acids.